These 28 T cell receptor beta chains were all obtained from the same sample, sequenced in a study of neurological immune-mediated disorders. Time point here: longitudinal time-point 3. TCRdb reprocessed the 5' RACE reads with MiXCR, giving one entry per CDR3 protein. Of fewer than 110,000 distinct CDR3 sequences in the sample, 11% are singletons; the top ten hold about 3%. Material for sequencing was PBMCs. Receptor source: a female donor with HTLV-1-associated myelopathy (HAM/TSP).

This clonotype was counted ten times or more. The chain links TRBV7-8 to TRBJ2-5; D remains ambiguous. Germline CDR1 SGHVS, CDR2 FQNEAQ. The V end was cut by 2 bases, the J end by 4 bases, with 2 bases between. This CDR3 is built from 11 residues. The CDR3 reads CASSLTETQYF. DNA of the CDR3: TGTGCCAGCAGCTTAACAGAGACCCAGTACTTC.

In this sample, this clonotype turned up many times. J is TRBJ2-1 and V is TRBV5-1; TRBD1 matches at 7 bases. With 1 base clipped from V and 3 bases from J, the junction kept 4 bases outside the gene matches. The CDR3 sequence is 15 residues long. CDR1 is SGHRS and CDR2 is YFSETQ in the germline V gene. The CDR3 coding sequence is TGCGCCAGCAGCTTGCAGGGACAGTTCTACAATGAGCAGTTCTTC. Residues: CASSLQGQFYNEQFF.

This clonotype was seen repeatedly, ten times or more. The chain employs TRBV13 and TRBJ2-2; no reliable D call. The CDR3 contains 15 residues. V shed 5 bases and J shed 1 base, with 11 bases lying between them. From germline, CDR1 is PRHDT and CDR2 FYEKMQ (reference sequence). The CDR3 DNA reads as TGTGCCAGCAGCGCACTCGGAGAGAACACCGGGGAGCTGTTTTTT. It specifies CASSALGENTGELFF.

There are many counts of this clonotype. In DNA, the CDR3 is TGCAGCGTCCCACAGGGTTTGGGCGAGCAGTACTTC. Translated: CSVPQGLGEQYF. The chain links TRBV29-1 to TRBJ2-7, with D possibly being TRBD1 (6 bases). The V end was cut by 6 bases, the J end by 6 bases, with 15 bases between. Germline V gives CDR1 SQVTM, CDR2 ANQGSEA. The CDR3 loop spans 12 amino acids.

In this sample, this clonotype turned up many times. The V and J genes are TRBV5-1 and TRBJ1-6, with 7 nucleotides matching TRBD1. The CDR3 consists of 15 residues. Germline trimming cut 0 bases from V and 8 bases from J; bases unmatched to any gene: 5. Germline V gene sequence: CDR1 SGHRS, CDR2 YFSETQ. Here the CDR3 reads CASSLESGGYSPLHF. The CDR3, as DNA: TGCGCCAGCAGCTTGGAGTCAGGGGGATATTCACCCCTCCACTTT.

This clonotype occurred a few times. The chain couples TRBV5-1 to TRBJ2-7; 11 bases match TRBD1. The CDR3 totals 15 residues. CDR1 and CDR2 (germline): SGHRS, YFSETQ. The V segment lost 4 bases and the J segment 2 bases; nucleotides outside the gene matches: 5. In DNA form, the CDR3 reads TGCGCCAGCAGCGCACCGGGACAGGGGGCCTACGAGCAGTACTTC. Protein: CASSAPGQGAYEQYF.

Ten or more counts support this clonotype. The chain links TRBV7-2 to TRBJ2-7; D might be TRBD2 (7 bases). V lost 5 bases and J lost 2, with 16 bases in between. The CDR3 runs to 15 residues. CDR1 and CDR2 from the germline V gene are SGHTA and FQGNSA. CDR3 coding DNA: TGTGCCAGCAGCGGCCGGGCGGGGGCCGCCTACGAGCAGTACTTC. This translates into CASSGRAGAAYEQYF.

This clonotype appeared many times. The chain joins TRBV2 to TRBJ1-6; possibly TRBD1 for D (6 bases). Germline CDR1 SNHLY, CDR2 FYNNEI. Trimming pared 5 bases from V and 9 bases from J, leaving 26 bases between. This CDR3 contains 18 residues. The CDR3 sequence: CASSRSAGGAPRGSPLHF. The CDR3 nucleotides are TGTGCCAGCAGTCGTTCGGCGGGGGGGGCTCCGAGAGGTTCACCCCTCCACTTT. Together with reference TRBV2 and TRBJ1-6, the CDR3 gives the full variable domain: EPEVTQTPSHQVTQMGQEVILRCVPISNHLYFYWYRQILGQKVEFLVSFYNNEISEKSEIFDDQFSVERPDGSNFTLKIRSTKLEDSAMYFCASSRSAGGAPRGSPLHFGNGTRLTVT.

This clonotype turned up a few times. J is TRBJ2-5 and V is TRBV7-7, with 7 nucleotides matching TRBD2. J gave up 5 bases and V 1 base, and 1 base lay outside the gene matches. This CDR3 contains 13 residues. Germline V gene data show CDR1 as SSHAT and CDR2 as FNYEAQ (reference sequence). CDR3 sequence reads: CASSLERGETQYF. The DNA of the CDR3 is TGTGCCAGCAGCTTAGAGCGGGGTGAGACCCAGTACTTC.

This clonotype has ten or more counts. The rearrangement links TRBV10-2 to TRBJ2-2; 10 positions match TRBD2. Germline loops: CDR1 WSHSY, CDR2 SAAADI. This CDR3 has 16 residues. The trim removed 4 bases at V and 7 bases at J, leaving 9 bases unmatched. CDR3 loop: CASSARAGGQVGELFF. As DNA, the CDR3 is TGCGCCAGCAGTGCTAGAGCGGGGGGGCAGGTCGGGGAGCTGTTTTTT.

This clonotype was recorded many times. V and J are TRBV10-3 and TRBJ2-7; D might be TRBD1 or TRBD2, each matching 5 bases. Germline V gene sequence: CDR1 ENHRY, CDR2 SYGVKD. This CDR3 comprises 14 residues. V lost 2 bases, J lost 2 bases, and 10 bases lay in between. The CDR3 sequence is CAISEAGTAYEQYF. Here the CDR3 DNA reads TGTGCCATCAGTGAGGCCGGGACGGCCTACGAGCAGTACTTC.

In its sample, this clonotype was seen many times. The chain has TRBV11-2 and TRBJ1-4; perhaps TRBD1 as D (5 bases). Germline CDR1 SGHAT, CDR2 FQNNGV. The ends were cut back, 3 bases at V and 3 bases at J, with 17 bases in the middle. The CDR3 covers 17 residues. CDR3 bases: TGTGCCAGCAGCTTTTTGGTGGGGGTCTCCCCTAATGAAAAACTGTTTTTT. It translates to CASSFLVGVSPNEKLFF.

In this sample, this clonotype turned up a few times. The gene calls are TRBV4-2 and TRBJ1-1; no definite D call. This CDR3 has 11 residues. The V gene's germline CDR1 is LGHNA and CDR2 YNFKEQ. V lost 6 bases and J 5 bases, leaving 7 bases between the germline ends. The CDR3 is CASSATTEAFF. DNA of the CDR3: TGTGCCAGCAGTGCTACAACTGAAGCTTTCTTT.

This clonotype occurred many times. This CDR3 is CASSSGVYNEQFF. The CDR3 DNA reads as TGTGCCAGCAGTAGCGGGGTTTACAATGAGCAGTTCTTC. The gene calls are TRBV7-2 and TRBJ2-1, with TRBD2 matching 8 bases. Germline trimming cut 6 bases from V and 4 bases from J; bases unmatched to any gene: 2. Germline CDR1 and CDR2: SGHTA and FQGNSA. The CDR3 has 13 amino acids.

The J gene is TRBJ2-5, the V gene TRBV20-1, with D perhaps matching TRBD1 (6 bases). The CDR3 extends over 16 amino acids. The V gene's germline CDR1 is DFQATT and CDR2 SNEGSKA (reference sequence). The CDR3 DNA sequence: TGCACTACTTCCCGGCCAGGGGTAAAGACCCAAGAGACCCAGTACTTC. The encoded protein is CTTSRPGVKTQETQYF.

This clonotype came up many times. V and J are TRBV20-1 and TRBJ2-5, with a weak D call TRBD1 (6 bases). The V gene's germline CDR1 is DFQATT and CDR2 SNEGSKA (reference sequence). The V end was cut by 6 bases, the J end by 1 base, with 12 bases between. The length of the CDR3 is 13 residues. CDR3 amino acids: CSAHRDTQETQYF. CDR3 nucleotides: TGCAGTGCCCACCGGGACACCCAAGAGACCCAGTACTTC.

On this clonotype itself: A read error is possible here, since a much larger clone lies one base away. The rearrangement joins TRBV28 to TRBJ2-3, with TRBD2 matching 11 bases. Germline V CDR1 and CDR2: MDHEN, SYDVKM. CDR3 size: 16 residues. The CDR3 nucleotides are TGTGCCAGCAGTAACTACATAGCGGGGGGGACAGCTACGCAGTATTTT. Protein sequence: CASSNYIAGGTATQYF.

With respect to this clonotype: Being one base from a much bigger clone, this may be a read error. The chain uses TRBV12-3 or TRBV12-4 and TRBJ2-5; D is unclear. The CDR3 has 15 residues. The V and J ends lost 6 bases and 5 bases respectively, with 19 bases between them. CDR3 coding DNA: TGTGCCAGCAGCCCAAGTCTGGGGATTTGGGAGACCCAGTACTTC. It encodes CASSPSLGIWETQYF.

This clonotype has ten or more counts. The chain combines TRBV5-1 with TRBJ2-7; a weak D match, TRBD2 (5 bases). Germline V gene data show CDR1 as SGHRS and CDR2 as YFSETQ. The CDR3 runs to 14 residues. The V end was cut by 4 bases, the J end by 5 bases, with 16 bases between. The DNA of the CDR3 is TGCGCCAGCAGCCGCGAAAGAGGGATCCACGAGCAGTACTTC. This sequence encodes CASSRERGIHEQYF.

This clonotype was seen many times. The CDR3 region has the DNA TGTGCCAGCAGTTACTCGGGACTAGCGGAAGAGACCCAGTACTTC. Translation gives CASSYSGLAEETQYF. The V gene is TRBV6-5, the J gene TRBJ2-5, with TRBD2 identical over 11 bases. With V trimmed by 0 bases and J by 3 bases, 0 bases remained unmatched. This CDR3 has 15 amino acids. Germline V gives CDR1 MNHEY, CDR2 SVGAGI.

In its sample, this clonotype was seen many times. The chain combines TRBV7-8 with TRBJ2-1, with 7 positions matching TRBD1. This CDR3 spans 13 amino acids. The V gene's germline CDR1 is SGHVS and CDR2 FQNEAQ. V lost 1 base to trimming and J lost 10 bases; unmatched junction nucleotides: 4. CDR3 coding DNA: TGTGCCAGCAGCTTAGACAGGGGCGAGGAGCAGTTCTTC. Encoded protein: CASSLDRGEEQFF.

This clonotype was seen ten or more times. The CDR3 loop is CATSRGRGSLYEQYF. The CDR3 DNA reads as TGTGCCACCAGCAGAGGCAGGGGCTCCCTCTACGAGCAGTACTTC. The chain employs TRBV15 and TRBJ2-7, with D perhaps matching TRBD1 (6 bases). Germline CDR1 LNHNV, CDR2 YYDKDF (reference sequence). The CDR3 runs 15 residues. V lost 1 base, J lost 3 bases, and 13 bases lay in between.

Comment on this clonotype: Possible read error: a much larger clone is one base away. The chain joins TRBV5-1 to TRBJ2-1, with 12 positions matching TRBD2. This CDR3 is built from 19 residues. Germline-derived CDR1 and CDR2 are SGHRS and YFSETQ. With V trimmed by 4 bases and J by 2 bases, 13 bases remained unmatched. DNA for the CDR3: TGCGCCAGCAGCCCCCGAGGGACTAGCGGGTGGACGACCTACAATGAGCAGTTCTTC. Translated: CASSPRGTSGWTTYNEQFF.

This clonotype has ten or more counts. The J gene is TRBJ2-7, the V gene TRBV20-1, with TRBD2 matching 7 bases. The J segment lost 5 bases and the V segment lost 5 bases, leaving 9 bases of the junction unmatched. CDR1 is DFQATT, CDR2 SNEGSKA, per germline (reference sequence). The length of the CDR3 is 13 residues. CDR3 sequence reads: CSARRSGVHEQYF. In DNA, the CDR3 is TGCAGTGCTCGGCGAAGCGGGGTCCACGAGCAGTACTTC.

This clonotype was seen ten or more times. This chain connects TRBV5-1 to TRBJ2-1; 15 bases align to TRBD2. The germline V gene encodes CDR1 SGHRS and CDR2 YFSETQ. The trim removed 4 bases at V and 1 base at J, leaving 9 bases unmatched. This CDR3 is 19 amino acids long. The CDR3 spells CASSKTGTSGGSSYNEQFF. As DNA, the CDR3 is TGCGCCAGCAGCAAGACCGGGACTAGCGGGGGGAGTTCCTACAATGAGCAGTTCTTC.

This clonotype was found many times. This chain joins TRBV28 and TRBJ2-3; TRBD2 is a possible D gene (6 bases). The CDR3 is made up of 16 amino acids. CDR1 and CDR2 from the germline V gene are MDHEN and SYDVKM. Trimming removed 5 bases at V and 6 bases at J, with 21 bases between. For the CDR3, the DNA is TGTGCCAGCAGTCCGACCGGGACTTTCCTTAGCGATACGCAGTATTTT. The encoded protein is CASSPTGTFLSDTQYF.

There are many counts of this clonotype. This rearrangement joins TRBV5-1 to TRBJ2-5, with D possibly being TRBD1 or TRBD2 (5 bases each). Germline assignment: CDR1 SGHRS and CDR2 YFSETQ. The CDR3 has 15 residues. The V end was cut by 2 bases, the J end by 4 bases, with 15 bases between. In nucleotides, the CDR3 is TGCGCCAGCAGCTTAGCACCGGGGCTGAGAGAGACCCAGTACTTC. Translated: CASSLAPGLRETQYF.

This clonotype was seen at least ten times. This chain joins TRBV20-1 and TRBJ2-3; D gene ambiguous. Germline V gives CDR1 DFQATT, CDR2 SNEGSKA (reference sequence). The CDR3 is 14 amino acids. V lost 6 bases to trimming and J lost 5 bases, with 18 bases between them. Written as DNA, the CDR3 is TGCAGTGCAACCTCCCTCCAGGTGGGAGATACGCAGTATTTT. Translated: CSATSLQVGDTQYF.